This T cell receptor (beta chain) stems from a study of T cell responses to AZD1222 COVID-19 vaccine. Deletions cut 5 bases from V and 7 bases from J, with 14 bases between. The CDR3 is 14 amino acids. The germline V gene has CDR1 SGHAT and CDR2 FQNNGV. The data were produced by immunoSEQ multiplex PCR, yet TCRdb's version contains in-frame clones alone and is incomplete. This repertoire shows a few hundred thousand clones, approximately 93% found once; its top ten account for around 0.58%. This receptor was taken from an adult in good health. V and J are TRBV11-2 and TRBJ1-4; D perhaps matches TRBD1 (6 bases). Sequenced material: peripheral blood, taken on day 0 of AZD1222 vaccination. CDR3 sequence: CASSQQGWGEKLFF. In nucleotides, the CDR3 is TGTGCCAGCAGCCAACAGGGTTGGGGTGAAAAACTGTTTTTT.